This record looks at one T cell receptor beta chain sequence and its context. The data were taken from a study of technical replicates of blood from several donors. The CDR3 runs to 17 residues. The germline CDR1 and CDR2 sequences are SGHRS and YFSETQ. Trimming cost V 0 bases and J 1 base; bases outside gene matches: 6. Assay used: immunoSEQ multiplex PCR; TCRdb lists only in-frame clones, some missing. Among roughly 15,000 clones listed, more than 75% were seen once. Source material: PBMCs. The sequence was collected from a human donor in good health. The gene calls are TRBV5-1 and TRBJ2-3, with 9 nucleotides matching TRBD2. CDR3 protein: CASSLEGTSFGTDTQYF. CDR3 bases: TGCGCCAGCAGCTTGGAAGGGACTAGCTTCGGCACAGATACGCAGTATTTT.